This T cell receptor (beta chain) was found in a study of T cell clones after liver transplantation. Study as a whole: Graft-donor-reactive sequences were compared with third-party-reactive TCRbeta sequences from pre-transplant mixed lymphocyte reactions. At least one year of complete immunosuppression withdrawal without enzymes over twice normal defined tolerance. Draws occurred before transplant, before withdrawal, and after complete or failed withdrawal.

Clones were sequenced by immunoSEQ multiplex PCR, and TCRdb holds only the in-frame ones, with some missing. The sample consists of around 110,000 clones, 90% of them appearing once. This clone showed up just a few times. Germline-derived CDR1 and CDR2 are SGHVS and FQNEAQ. The CDR3 covers 15 residues. Trimming removed 6 bases at V and 6 bases at J, with 18 bases between. The sequence derives from a human patient who received a liver transplant. Some T cells may arise from the graft donor. The chain uses TRBV7-8 and TRBJ2-4; perhaps D is TRBD1 or TRBD2 (6 bases each). The sequenced sample was CD4+ T cells from blood, obtained 12 months after liver transplant. The CDR3: CASSSEGRGGNIQYF. The CDR3 DNA reads as TGTGCCAGCAGTTCCGAGGGCAGGGGAGGAAACATTCAGTACTTC. Drawing the rest from reference TRBV7-8 and TRBJ2-4, the complete variable domain is GAGVSQSPRYKVAKRGQDVALRCDPISGHVSLFWYQQALGQGPEFLTYFQNEAQLDKSGLPSDRFFAERPEGSVSTLKIQRTQQEDSAVYLCASSSEGRGGNIQYFGAGTRLSVL.